Sequencing of this T cell receptor (beta chain) was carried out in a study of blood T cell repertoires in COVID-19. On the study more broadly: From the United States, Italy and Spain came samples of acute and convalescent COVID-19.

The V segment lost 1 base and the J segment 3 bases; nucleotides outside the gene matches: 6. Germline V CDR1 and CDR2: MNHNY, SVGAGI (reference sequence). The CDR3 is 15 residues long. Produced via immunoSEQ multiplex PCR; TCRdb's table is partial and in-frame only. The sample shows more than 95,000 clones, less than 85% of them seen only once. The origin of this receptor is a man in his fifties or sixties with acute or convalescent COVID-19. The chain recombines TRBV6-6 with TRBJ2-7; 7 bases align to TRBD1. What was sequenced was peripheral blood. CDR3 loop: CASSYWGQFIYEQYF. As DNA, the CDR3 is TGTGCCAGCAGTTACTGGGGACAGTTCATCTACGAGCAGTACTTC.